The 8 T cell receptor beta chains presented below share a single source sample, sequenced in a study of blood T cell repertoires in COVID-19. The protocol was immunoSEQ multiplex PCR, while the TCRdb copy is restricted to in-frame clones and leaves out a portion. This sample has over 200,000 clones, with about 94% found just once. The sequenced sample consisted of peripheral blood. The receptors stem from a man between 60 and 75 years old with COVID-19, enrolled during active disease.

This clone was seen more than once but under ten times. The rearrangement joins TRBV19 to TRBJ1-3; D perhaps matches TRBD1 (5 bases). Germline assignment: CDR1 LNHDA and CDR2 SQIVND (reference sequence). The CDR3 contains 16 residues. Trimming took off 4 bases at V and 0 bases at J, with 13 bases between the two ends. The DNA of the CDR3 is TGTGCCAGTAGTAGTCCGGGGGACCGCTCTGGAAACACCATATATTTT. It yields the protein CASSSPGDRSGNTIYF.

The genes are TRBV5-1 and TRBJ1-1, with 7 bases identical to TRBD1. This CDR3 has 14 residues. V was pared by 3 bases and J by 4 bases, with 6 bases of the junction left unmatched. Looked up from germline, CDR1 is SGHRS and CDR2 is YFSETQ. The CDR3 DNA sequence: TGCGCCAGCAGCTCATACGACAGGGCCACTGAAGCTTTCTTT. It encodes CASSSYDRATEAFF. Full variable domain (rest looked up from reference TRBV5-1 and TRBJ1-1): KAGVTQTPRYLIKTRGQQVTLSCSPISGHRSVSWYQQTPGQGLQFLFEYFSETQRNKGNFPGRFSGRQFSNSRSEMNVSTLELGDSALYLCASSSYDRATEAFFGQGTRLTVV.

The rearrangement joins TRBV29-1 to TRBJ2-2; D is uncertain. V lost 8 bases, J lost 0 bases, and 22 bases lay in between. Germline V gives CDR1 SQVTM, CDR2 ANQGSEA. The CDR3 runs to 17 residues. CDR3 residues: CSPSPITVHTNTGELFF. The CDR3 DNA follows: TGCAGCCCGAGTCCCATAACAGTTCACACGAACACCGGGGAGCTGTTTTTT.

This chain joins TRBV28 and TRBJ2-2, with a tentative D call TRBD1 (6 bases). V was clipped by 7 bases and J by 6 bases, with 12 bases between them. Germline loops: CDR1 MDHEN, CDR2 SYDVKM. The CDR3 is 13 residues long. CDR3 sequence: CASTTTGPGELFF. The CDR3 bases are TGTGCCAGCACTACCACAGGGCCCGGGGAGCTGTTTTTT.

This rearrangement joins TRBV30 to TRBJ2-2, with D perhaps TRBD1 (6 bases). CDR3 size: 14 residues. Per germline, CDR1 GTSNPN and CDR2 SVGIG (reference sequence). Trimming shortened V by 3 bases and J by 5 bases, and 13 bases separated the two germline ends. The CDR3 is CAWRVTGITGELFF. DNA for the CDR3: TGTGCCTGGAGGGTAACAGGGATAACCGGGGAGCTGTTTTTT.

V is TRBV28 and J is TRBJ1-2, with TRBD1 matching 8 bases. Germline assignment: CDR1 MDHEN and CDR2 SYDVKM. V trimming: 6 bases; J trimming: 7 bases; junction bases outside the gene matches: 7. The CDR3 runs to 13 residues. The CDR3 loop is CASRTGALRGYTF. The CDR3 DNA reads as TGTGCCAGCAGGACAGGGGCATTACGTGGCTACACCTTC.

V and J are TRBV7-9 and TRBJ2-7; possibly TRBD1 for D (5 bases). The germline CDR1 and CDR2 sequences are SEHNR and FQNEAQ (reference sequence). The V gene lost 1 base and the J gene lost 6 bases, with 13 bases spanning the gap. CDR3 length: 14 residues. The CDR3 sequence: CASSLEGMVGEQYF. DNA of the CDR3: TGTGCCAGCAGCTTAGAGGGGATGGTTGGCGAGCAGTACTTC. The whole variable domain, remainder taken from reference TRBV7-9 and TRBJ2-7, is DTGVSQNPRHKITKRGQNVTFRCDPISEHNRLYWYRQTLGQGPEFLTYFQNEAQLEKSRLLSDRFSAERPKGSFSTLEIQRTEQGDSAMYLCASSLEGMVGEQYFGPGTRLTVT.

The rearrangement joins TRBV7-2 to TRBJ2-4; TRBD1 matches 8 bases. Germline-derived CDR1 and CDR2 are SGHTA and FQGNSA. V shed 2 bases and J 8 bases; nucleotides not matched to a gene: 2. The CDR3 sequence is 13 residues long. The CDR3 sequence is CASSLQGADIQYF. CDR3 nucleotides: TGTGCCAGCAGCTTACAGGGGGCGGACATTCAGTACTTC. Full variable domain (outside the CDR3, taken from reference TRBV7-2 and TRBJ2-4): GAGVSQSPSNKVTEKGKDVELRCDPISGHTALYWYRQSLGQGLEFLIYFQGNSAPDKSGLPSDRFSAERTGGSVSTLTIQRTQQEDSAVYLCASSLQGADIQYFGAGTRLSVL.